This T cell receptor beta chain was obtained from a study of T cells in Graves' hyperthyroidism and ophthalmopathy. Findings of the study overall: The blood repertoire included most of the expanded thyroid clonotypes above 0.001.

The CDR3 extends over 14 amino acids. Germline CDR1 KGHDR, CDR2 SFDVKD. V was clipped by 1 base and J by 2 bases, with 7 bases between them. In regard to this clonotype: Its antigen is not identified.

Amplified TCR beta CDR3 regions came from RNA transcripts. The HTBI primer set served for first-round RT-PCR of the TCR CDR3. Using its own MiXCR run on the multiplex PCR reads, TCRdb lists one record per CDR3 protein. Among a few hundred thousand distinct CDR3 sequences listed, about 20% were seen once. Exclusion of patients followed from uncontrolled infection, other autoimmune disease, pregnancy or lactation. The PBMCs were taken from 10 ml of fresh peripheral blood. The sample taken for sequencing was blood. This chain connects TRBV24-1 to TRBJ2-5; D unclear. This clonotype was sampled from a man younger than 35 with Graves' hyperthyroidism. The chain's CDR3 is CATSDFTVQETQYF. CDR3 coding DNA: TGTGCCACCAGTGATTTCACAGTGCAAGAGACCCAGTACTTC.